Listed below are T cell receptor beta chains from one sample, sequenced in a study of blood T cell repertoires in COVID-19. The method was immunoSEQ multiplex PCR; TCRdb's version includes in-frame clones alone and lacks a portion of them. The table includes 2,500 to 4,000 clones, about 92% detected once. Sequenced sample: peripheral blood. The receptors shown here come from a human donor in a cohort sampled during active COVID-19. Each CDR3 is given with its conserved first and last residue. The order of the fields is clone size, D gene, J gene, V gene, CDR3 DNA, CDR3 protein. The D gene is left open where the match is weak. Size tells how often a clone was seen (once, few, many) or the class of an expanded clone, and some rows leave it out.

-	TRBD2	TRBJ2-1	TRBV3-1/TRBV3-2	TGTGCCAGCAGTCCCCTCACTAGCGGGGGGGTGGGGGAGCAGTTCTTC	CASSPLTSGGVGEQFF
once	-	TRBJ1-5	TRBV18	TGTGCCAGCTCACCGTCGGGAGGAGGTAATCAGCCCCAGCATTTT	CASSPSGGGNQPQHF
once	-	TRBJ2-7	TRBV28	TGTGCCAGCAGTTTTTTTTATGAGAACCGACAAAACTACGAGCAGTACTTC	CASSFFYENRQNYEQYF
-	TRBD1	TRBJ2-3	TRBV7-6	TGTGCCAGCAGCTTGGGGACAGGTTTGGATACGCAGTATTTT	CASSLGTGLDTQYF
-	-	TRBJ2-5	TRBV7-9	TGTGCCAGCGGGGAGGCACCAATCGAGACCCAGTACTTC	CASGEAPIETQYF
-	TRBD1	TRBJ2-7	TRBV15	TGTGCCACCAGCAGAGTCGACAGGGCAATTGGAGAGCAGTACTTC	CATSRVDRAIGEQYF
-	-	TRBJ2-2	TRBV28	TGTGCCAGCAGTTTTGGCTTCACCGGGGAGCTGTTTTTT	CASSFGFTGELFF
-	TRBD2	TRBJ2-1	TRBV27	TGTGCCAGCAGTTCGTCCTGGGATAGGGGAGGGTCGCGGGGCAATGAGCAGTTCTTC	CASSSSWDRGGSRGNEQFF
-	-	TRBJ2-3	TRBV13	TGTGCCAGCAGCCATCGCCTTTCCCCAGCAGATACGCAGTATTTT	CASSHRLSPADTQYF
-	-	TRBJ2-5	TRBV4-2	TGTGCCAGCAGCCAAGGTGGGGCAGAAGAGACCCAGTACTTC	CASSQGGAEETQYF
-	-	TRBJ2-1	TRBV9	TGTGCCAGCGGAGCGGGCTCGAGCTCCTACAATGAGCAGTTCTTC	CASGAGSSSYNEQFF
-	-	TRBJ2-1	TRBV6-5	TGTGCCAGCAGTTACCGGCGGGGGCCGCGAAATGAGCAGTTCTTC	CASSYRRGPRNEQFF
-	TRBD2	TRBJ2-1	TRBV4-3	TGCGCCAGCAGCCAAGATCGTAGCGGGGGGCCCGGGTGGCAGTTCTTC	CASSQDRSGGPGWQFF
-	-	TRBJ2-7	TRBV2	TGTGCCAGCAGTGAGACCGCCGACACGTACGACTTC	CASSETADTYDF
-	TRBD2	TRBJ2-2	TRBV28	TGTGCCAGCGGTCTCCGGGCGGGGGTTAGCCCCGGGGAGCTGTTTTTT	CASGLRAGVSPGELFF
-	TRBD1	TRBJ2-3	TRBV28	TGTGCCAGCAGTGGGGGACAGGCTAGCACAGATACGCAGTATTTT	CASSGGQASTDTQYF
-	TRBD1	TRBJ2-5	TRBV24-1	TGTGCCACCAGTCACGTCACAGGGGGCAGGGAGACCCAGTACTTC	CATSHVTGGRETQYF
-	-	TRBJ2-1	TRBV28	TGTGCCAGCAGTCGGGATAGCGGCCCGCAGTTCTTC	CASSRDSGPQFF
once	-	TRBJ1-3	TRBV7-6	TGTGCCAGCAGCTTAGCCGCCCAGGCTGGAAACACCATATATTTT	CASSLAAQAGNTIYF
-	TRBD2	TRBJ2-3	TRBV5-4	TGTGCCAGCAGCTTGATGGCTAGCGGGGGGAATACAGATACGCAGTATTTT	CASSLMASGGNTDTQYF
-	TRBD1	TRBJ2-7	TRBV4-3	TGCGCCAGCAGCCAAGGACAGGGGGAGATCTACGAGCAGTACTTC	CASSQGQGEIYEQYF
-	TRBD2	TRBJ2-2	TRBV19	TGTGCCAGTAGATCCAGCGGGAGTGGAACCGGGGAGCTGTTTTTT	CASRSSGSGTGELFF
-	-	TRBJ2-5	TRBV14	TGTGCCAGCAGCCAAGATCAGGTCAGAAAAGAGACCCAGTACTTC	CASSQDQVRKETQYF
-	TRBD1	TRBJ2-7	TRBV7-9	TGTGCCAGCAGCTTAGAGGGACAGGGTAACGAGCAGTACTTC	CASSLEGQGNEQYF
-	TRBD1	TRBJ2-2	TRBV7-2	TGTGCCAGCAGCCTTGACAGGGGCGCCGGGGAGCTGTTTTTT	CASSLDRGAGELFF
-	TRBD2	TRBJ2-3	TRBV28	TGTGCCAGCATTGGCGGGAGTCAAGATACGCAGTATTTT	CASIGGSQDTQYF
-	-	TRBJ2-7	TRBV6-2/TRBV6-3	TGTGCCAGCAGTTACGGGGCCCACGCGGGGGAGCAGTACTTC	CASSYGAHAGEQYF
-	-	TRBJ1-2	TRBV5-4	TGTGCCAGCAGCTTGGCTTCCCGGCAGGCGAACTATGGCTACACCTTC	CASSLASRQANYGYTF
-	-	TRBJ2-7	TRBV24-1	TGTGCCACCGAGGGCAGAAACTACGAGCAGTACTTC	CATEGRNYEQYF